At least ten counts were recorded for the clone carrying this T cell receptor beta chain. This CDR3 spans 11 amino acids. Trimming cost V 1 base and J 6 bases, with 6 bases left between them. The V gene's germline CDR1 is GTSNPN and CDR2 SVGIG (reference sequence). The data belong to a study of T cells in Graves' hyperthyroidism and ophthalmopathy. TCR beta CDR3 region amplification was performed from RNA transcripts. With the HTBI primer set, the TCR CDR3 went through a first round of RT-PCR. TCRdb reprocessed the multiplex PCR reads with MiXCR, giving one entry per CDR3 protein. The table shows fewer than 350,000 distinct CDR3 sequences, with over 15% occurring only once.

The chain carries TRBV30 and TRBJ1-1; no clear D. This TCR was sampled from a woman between 40 and 55 years old with Graves' ophthalmopathy. The sample consisted of blood. The chain's CDR3 is CAWSGEPEAFF. CDR3 DNA sequence: TGTGCCTGGAGTGGGGAGCCTGAAGCTTTCTTT.